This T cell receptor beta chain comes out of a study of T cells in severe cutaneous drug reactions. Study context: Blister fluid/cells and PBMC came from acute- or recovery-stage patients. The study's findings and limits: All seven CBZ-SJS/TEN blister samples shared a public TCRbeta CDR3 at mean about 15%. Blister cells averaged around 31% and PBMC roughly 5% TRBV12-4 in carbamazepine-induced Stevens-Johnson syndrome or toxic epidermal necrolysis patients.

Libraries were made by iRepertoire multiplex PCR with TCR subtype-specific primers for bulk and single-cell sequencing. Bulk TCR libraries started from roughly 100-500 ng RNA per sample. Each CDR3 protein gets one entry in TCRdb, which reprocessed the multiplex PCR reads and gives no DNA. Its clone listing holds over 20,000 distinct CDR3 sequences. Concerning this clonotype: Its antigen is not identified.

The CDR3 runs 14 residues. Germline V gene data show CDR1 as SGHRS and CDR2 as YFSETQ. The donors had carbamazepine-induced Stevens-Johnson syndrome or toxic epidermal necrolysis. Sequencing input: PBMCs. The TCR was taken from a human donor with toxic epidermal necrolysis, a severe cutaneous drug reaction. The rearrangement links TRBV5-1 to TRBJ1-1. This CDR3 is CASSLEQLNTEAFF.